The 32 T cell receptor beta chains given below trace back to one sample, sequenced in a study of T-cell reconstitution after alpha-beta-depleted transplantation in children. It was with unique molecular identifiers that the TCRbeta library was prepared. TCRdb independently ran MiXCR on the PCR reads; one entry per CDR3 protein. The data hold some 840,000 distinct CDR3 sequences, with 16% observed a single time. This specimen was PBMCs, mostly from graft donor cells, taken 360 days after TCRalphabeta/CD19-depleted stem cell transplant. Receptor source: a male patient younger than 18 who had a stem cell transplant for acute lymphoblastic leukemia, so the T cells may come from the graft donor.

Of note for this clonotype: The missing conserved phenylalanine or tryptophan at the end of this CDR3 makes a read error likely. The DNA is omitted, as the CDR3 cannot be located on it reliably, and the CDR3 follows TCRdb's listing. CDR3 protein: CAISEGTGGNFY. The J gene is TRBJ1-2, the V gene TRBV10-3; TRBD1, the table's D call, was not compared with the DNA. Germline V gene sequence: CDR1 ENHRY, CDR2 SYGVKD. The CDR3 is 12 amino acids in total, end residues counted.

This chain uses TRBV7-8 with TRBJ2-3; D call uncertain. V lost 5 bases to trimming and J lost 2 bases, with 11 bases between them. The CDR3 spans 14 residues. CDR1 and CDR2 from the germline V gene are SGHVS and FQNEAQ. The CDR3 DNA reads as TGTGCCAGCAGCCCCCATGAGTTCACAGATACGCAGTATTTT. This gives the protein CASSPHEFTDTQYF.

This clonotype appeared a few times. The genes are TRBV6-1 and TRBJ2-3, with a possible D match to TRBD2 (5 bases). Trimming stripped 6 bases from V and 3 bases from J, with 13 bases between. This CDR3 contains 14 residues. From germline, CDR1 is MNHNS and CDR2 SASEGT. The DNA for the CDR3 is TGTGCCAGCAGAAGCGGTCCCGAGACAGATACGCAGTATTTT. Translating it yields CASRSGPETDTQYF.

This clonotype has just a few counts. V gene TRBV3-1 combines with J gene TRBJ2-2, with D tentatively TRBD1 or TRBD2 (5 bases each). The CDR3 is 16 amino acids. Deletions cut 6 bases from V and 0 bases from J, with 14 bases between. Germline V lookup: CDR1 LGHDT, CDR2 YNNKEL (reference sequence). This CDR3 is CASRPRGRSNTGELFF. The CDR3 DNA follows: TGTGCCAGCAGACCTCGGGGACGCTCGAACACCGGGGAGCTGTTTTTT.

This clonotype was detected only a few times. The chain carries TRBV18 and TRBJ2-2; TRBD2 agrees at 11 bases. Germline CDR1 and CDR2: KGHSH and LQKENI. The CDR3 runs to 21 residues. Losses at the gene ends were 1 base for V and 5 bases for J; bases not matched to a gene: 18. This CDR3 is CASSPRDYRLLAGDETGELFF. The CDR3 nucleotides read TGTGCCAGCTCACCACGAGATTATCGGCTACTAGCGGGAGATGAGACCGGGGAGCTGTTTTTT.

The chain combines TRBV5-1 with TRBJ2-7; 8 bases match TRBD1. CDR3 length: 14 residues. V was clipped by 4 bases and J by 2 bases; unmatched bases: 5. The germline gives CDR1 SGHRS, CDR2 YFSETQ. The CDR3 bases are TGCGCCAGCAGCGGGACAGGCCTAGCCTACGAGCAGTACTTC. Its translation is CASSGTGLAYEQYF. The variable domain in full, with the rest retrieved from reference TRBV5-1 and TRBJ2-7, is KAGVTQTPRYLIKTRGQQVTLSCSPISGHRSVSWYQQTPGQGLQFLFEYFSETQRNKGNFPGRFSGRQFSNSRSEMNVSTLELGDSALYLCASSGTGLAYEQYFGPGTRLTVT.

This sequence joins TRBV29-1 and TRBJ2-7; a weak D match, TRBD2 (5 bases). The CDR3 loop spans 16 amino acids. The germline gives CDR1 SQVTM, CDR2 ANQGSEA. Trimming left V 0 bases short and J 0 bases short, with 15 bases between. CDR3 nucleotides: TGCAGCGTTGAAGAGTCTAGCCGCATCAGCTCCTACGAGCAGTACTTC. This translates into CSVEESSRISSYEQYF.

The rearrangement uses TRBV7-2 and TRBJ2-4, with a weak D call TRBD2 (6 bases). The V and J ends lost 6 bases and 3 bases respectively, with 15 bases between them. Germline values: CDR1 SGHTA, CDR2 FQGNSA. The CDR3 has 15 amino acids. CDR3 nucleotides: TGTGCCAGCAGTCTAGCCGGGACTGTCAAAAACATTCAGTACTTC. This gives the protein CASSLAGTVKNIQYF.

The DNA for the CDR3 is TGCAGCGGCGCCGGGATGTACAATGAGCAGTTCTTC. Translated: CSGAGMYNEQFF. The gene calls are TRBV29-1 and TRBJ2-1; possible D gene TRBD2, 5 bases. Trimming removed 7 bases at V and 4 bases at J, with 11 bases between. Per the germline V gene, CDR1 is SQVTM and CDR2 is ANQGSEA. CDR3 size: 12 residues.

There are a few counts of this clonotype. CDR3 bases: TGCAGTGAATCCGGACTAGCGGACAATGAGCAGTTCTTC. It encodes CSESGLADNEQFF. The chain couples TRBV20-1 to TRBJ2-1, with 10 bases matching TRBD2. CDR3 size: 13 residues. V dropped 7 bases and J dropped 5; count of bases not matched to a gene: 5. From germline, CDR1 is DFQATT and CDR2 SNEGSKA (reference sequence).

This sequence joins TRBV5-1 and TRBJ1-6; the D is unclear. Germline lookup yields CDR1 SGHRS and CDR2 YFSETQ. The CDR3 length is 12 residues. Trimming left V 1 base short and J 15 bases short, with 11 bases between. The CDR3 reads CASSLTSGNLHF. In DNA, the CDR3 is TGCGCCAGCAGCTTGACCTCGGGGAACCTCCACTTT.

The chain combines TRBV18 with TRBJ2-1; D not resolved. Germline V lookup: CDR1 KGHSH, CDR2 LQKENI. V lost 5 bases to trimming and J lost 8 bases, with 10 bases between them. This CDR3 has 12 residues. The CDR3 here is CASSSYGYEQFF. In DNA form, the CDR3 reads TGTGCCAGCTCATCTTACGGGTATGAGCAGTTCTTC.

The chain recombines TRBV9 with TRBJ2-5, with TRBD2 matching 10 bases. In germline, CDR1 is SGDLS, CDR2 YYNGEE. J lost 5 bases, V lost 7 bases, and 17 bases had no gene match. The CDR3 sequence is 17 residues long. The CDR3 coding sequence is TGTGCCAGCGGAAGGGGAACACTAGCGGGAATGATTGAGACCCAGTACTTC. Protein sequence: CASGRGTLAGMIETQYF.

This clonotype was counted between two and nine times. The chain recombines TRBV3-1 with TRBJ2-1, with 7 bases aligning to TRBD1. Per germline, CDR1 LGHDT and CDR2 YNNKEL (reference sequence). V dropped 1 base and J dropped 5; count of bases not matched to a gene: 14. This CDR3 is built from 18 residues. The CDR3 protein is CASSQADRILTTHNEQFF. CDR3 nucleotide sequence: TGTGCCAGCAGCCAAGCGGACAGGATTCTAACTACCCACAATGAGCAGTTCTTC.

This clonotype came up a few times. CDR3 nucleotides: TGCAGCTTACCTGACAGGGTCTACGAGCAGTACTTC. It specifies CSLPDRVYEQYF. The chain couples TRBV20-1 to TRBJ2-7; 7 bases agree with TRBD1. This CDR3 has 12 amino acids. Per germline, CDR1 DFQATT and CDR2 SNEGSKA (reference sequence).

The CDR3 region is CASSTSYRLNYGYTF. The CDR3 region has the DNA TGTGCCAGTAGTACCTCCTACAGGTTGAACTATGGCTACACCTTC. This rearrangement joins TRBV19 to TRBJ1-2; a weak D match, TRBD1 (5 bases). From germline, CDR1 is LNHDA and CDR2 SQIVND (reference sequence). This CDR3 contains 15 residues. V was shortened by 4 bases and J by 2 bases, with 14 bases between the two germline ends.

The sample holds a few counts of this clonotype. This chain joins TRBV20-1 and TRBJ2-1; TRBD2 aligns across 13 bases. Germline V gene lookup returns CDR1 DFQATT and CDR2 SNEGSKA (reference sequence). The junction had 9 bases not matched to a gene; V was cut back by 0 bases and J by 1 base. The CDR3 totals 19 residues. The CDR3 nucleotides read TGCAGTGCTAGAGATTCTCCTGGACTAGCGGGAGTTTCCTACAATGAGCAGTTCTTC. This gives the protein CSARDSPGLAGVSYNEQFF.

The V gene is TRBV29-1, the J gene TRBJ2-6; TRBD1 is a possible D gene (5 bases). V was pared by 2 bases and J by 4 bases, with 9 bases between. CDR1 is SQVTM and CDR2 is ANQGSEA in the germline V gene. The CDR3 sequence is 14 residues long. In nucleotides, the CDR3 is TGCAGCGTTGAACAGGGCCGGGGGGCCAACGTCCTGACTTTC. The encoded protein is CSVEQGRGANVLTF.

This clonotype was found many times. The chain combines TRBV25-1 with TRBJ2-7, with unresolved D. The V end was cut by 7 bases, the J end by 1 base, with 11 bases between. The CDR3 consists of 13 residues. The germline gives CDR1 MGHDK, CDR2 SYGVNS. DNA for the CDR3: TGTGCCAGCAATCCCCCGGGTTCCTACGAGCAGTACTTC. Protein: CASNPPGSYEQYF.

On this clonotype: Sequence at one end of the junction differs from germline and may be a read error. The genes are TRBV5-1 and TRBJ2-1, with TRBD1 matching over 8 bases. CDR3 length: 15 amino acids. From germline, CDR1 is SGHRS and CDR2 YFSETQ. CDR3 amino acids: CASSSGTGLYNEHFF. The CDR3 region has the DNA TGCGCCAGCAGCTCCGGGACAGGATTGTACAATGAGCATTTCTTC. Filled out from reference TRBV5-1 and TRBJ2-1, the complete variable domain reads KAGVTQTPRYLIKTRGQQVTLSCSPISGHRSVSWYQQTPGQGLQFLFEYFSETQRNKGNFPGRFSGRQFSNSRSEMNVSTLELGDSALYLCASSSGTGLYNEHFFGPGTRLTVL.

This clonotype appeared a few times. The chain couples TRBV2 to TRBJ2-3, with 7 bases matching TRBD1. This CDR3 comprises 15 residues. The junction had 9 bases not matched to a gene; V was cut back by 5 bases and J by 4 bases. Germline CDR1 is SNHLY and CDR2 is FYNNEI. This CDR3 reads CASSLDRVGADTQYF. The CDR3 DNA follows: TGTGCCAGCAGTCTTGACAGGGTCGGGGCAGATACGCAGTATTTT.

This clonotype turned up a few times. This rearrangement joins TRBV29-1 to TRBJ1-5; TRBD1 agrees at 8 bases. This CDR3 has 13 residues. Per germline, CDR1 SQVTM and CDR2 ANQGSEA. Unmatched junction bases numbered 3, after V lost 3 bases and J lost 5 bases. CDR3 residues: CSVEGQDDQPQHF. The CDR3 nucleotides read TGCAGCGTTGAGGGACAGGACGATCAGCCCCAGCATTTT.

This chain joins TRBV29-1 and TRBJ1-4; no firm D call. From germline, CDR1 is SQVTM and CDR2 ANQGSEA. Deletions cut 3 bases from V and 7 bases from J, with 12 bases between. This CDR3 has 13 residues. The CDR3 DNA reads TGCAGCGTTGATGGCGGGGTGCCTGAAAAACTGTTTTTT. As protein: CSVDGGVPEKLFF.

This clonotype was counted only a few times. The V call is TRBV6-1, the J call TRBJ1-1; D is uncertain. There are 15 residues in the CDR3. V dropped 2 bases and J dropped 1 base, with 11 bases sitting between them. Per germline, CDR1 MNHNS and CDR2 SASEGT. The CDR3 nucleotides read TGTGCCAGCAGTGAACGACCCAACCCGAACACTGAAGCTTTCTTT. Residues: CASSERPNPNTEAFF.

This clonotype has at least ten counts. The genes are TRBV5-4 and TRBJ2-7; a possible D gene is TRBD2 (5 bases). Germline loops: CDR1 SGHNT, CDR2 YYREEE (reference sequence). This CDR3 is 12 amino acids long. V shed 3 bases and J shed 7 bases, with 11 bases lying between them. The CDR3 DNA is TGTGCCAGCAGCTCGGTACTAGGTGAGCAGTACTTC. Protein product: CASSSVLGEQYF.

This clonotype was seen a handful of times. The chain joins TRBV11-2 to TRBJ2-1; 7 nucleotides match TRBD1. The CDR3 covers 15 residues. Germline CDR1 and CDR2: SGHAT and FQNNGV. V shed 5 bases, J shed 9 bases, and the junction held 13 bases outside the gene matches. In DNA, the CDR3 is TGTGCCAGCAGCCCCAGGGGGTACGGATCCACTGAGCAGTTCTTC. Protein sequence: CASSPRGYGSTEQFF.

This clonotype was picked up a small number of times. This rearrangement joins TRBV5-1 to TRBJ2-7, with TRBD2 identical over 7 bases. The CDR3 is 13 amino acids. The germline V gene encodes CDR1 SGHRS and CDR2 YFSETQ. V was clipped by 7 bases and J by 3 bases; unmatched bases: 7. In DNA, the CDR3 is TGCGCCAGCGGTGCGGGAGCTGACTACGAGCAGTACTTC. It encodes CASGAGADYEQYF.

This clonotype has a handful of counts. V and J are TRBV5-1 and TRBJ1-2; the D gene is possibly TRBD1 (6 bases). Germline values: CDR1 SGHRS, CDR2 YFSETQ. CDR3 length: 16 residues. Trimming cost V 0 bases and J 4 bases, with 16 bases left between them. The CDR3 sequence: CASSLDVGGRSYGYTF. CDR3 coding DNA: TGCGCCAGCAGCTTGGATGTCGGGGGGCGAAGCTATGGCTACACCTTC. Full variable domain (outside the CDR3, taken from reference TRBV5-1 and TRBJ1-2): KAGVTQTPRYLIKTRGQQVTLSCSPISGHRSVSWYQQTPGQGLQFLFEYFSETQRNKGNFPGRFSGRQFSNSRSEMNVSTLELGDSALYLCASSLDVGGRSYGYTFGSGTRLTVV.

This clonotype has at least ten counts. The rearrangement joins TRBV10-3 to TRBJ1-5; D is possibly TRBD1 (5 bases). CDR1 and CDR2 from the germline V gene are ENHRY and SYGVKD. CDR3 length: 13 amino acids. Trimming stripped 6 bases from V and 5 bases from J, with 11 bases between. The CDR3 loop reads CAISADRDQPQHF. CDR3 bases: TGTGCCATCAGCGCCGACAGAGATCAGCCCCAGCATTTT.

This clonotype was counted many times. The CDR3 here is CASGQGDRDYGYTF. The CDR3 DNA sequence: TGTGCCAGCGGACAAGGGGACCGAGACTATGGCTACACCTTC. The rearrangement uses TRBV7-3 and TRBJ1-2, with D possibly TRBD1 on 5 matching bases. CDR3 length: 14 amino acids. Per the germline V gene, CDR1 is SGHTA and CDR2 is FQGTGA. V lost 8 bases and J lost 3, with 16 bases in between.

This clonotype was observed at least ten times. CDR3 DNA: TGTGCCAGCAGCGAAGATCCGGGACTAGATTACGAGCAGTACTTC. Encoded protein: CASSEDPGLDYEQYF. V gene TRBV9 combines with J gene TRBJ2-7, with 8 bases matching TRBD2. The V and J ends lost 3 bases and 4 bases, in that order; junction bases with no gene match: 9. The CDR3 contains 15 residues. Per germline, CDR1 SGDLS and CDR2 YYNGEE.

J is TRBJ2-5 and V is TRBV4-2; 9 bases line up with TRBD2. CDR1 is LGHNA, CDR2 YNFKEQ, per germline. J gave up 5 bases and V 2 bases, and 9 bases lay outside the gene matches. There are 16 residues in the CDR3. Written as DNA, the CDR3 is TGTGCCAGCAGCCAAAGGAGTAGCGGGAGTTTGGAGACCCAGTACTTC. This codes for CASSQRSSGSLETQYF.